The rows below give T cell receptor beta chains drawn from one sample of a study of spatial heterogeneity in lung cancer. Via MiXCR, TCRdb re-called the 5' RACE reads, giving one row per CDR3 protein. In the table there are tens of thousands of distinct CDR3 sequences, about 6.7% of which are singletons. The material sequenced was PBMCs, taken at surgery. Every receptor here comes from a female donor with early-stage non-small cell lung cancer. Both conserved end residues are trimmed from each CDR3.

v_call: TRBV12-3/TRBV12-4
j_call: TRBJ2-3
cdr3_aa: ASSLGLAGGIGTDTQY

v_call: TRBV12-3/TRBV12-4
j_call: TRBJ2-5
cdr3_aa: ASSIRDSGETQY

v_call: TRBV12-3/TRBV12-4
j_call: TRBJ2-7
cdr3_aa: ASSLKVHEQY

v_call: TRBV12-3/TRBV12-4
j_call: TRBJ2-2
cdr3_aa: ASSFSDLTGELF

v_call: TRBV29-1
j_call: TRBJ1-1
cdr3_aa: SVNRGLNTEAF

v_call: TRBV7-9
j_call: TRBJ2-3
cdr3_aa: ASSPLAGVTDTQY

v_call: TRBV3-1
j_call: TRBJ1-1
cdr3_aa: ASSQEGRVAF

v_call: TRBV20-1
j_call: TRBJ2-1
cdr3_aa: SASGGDSSYNEQF

v_call: TRBV18
j_call: TRBJ1-4
cdr3_aa: ASSQWENEKLF

v_call: TRBV2
j_call: TRBJ1-3
cdr3_aa: ASSRATEENTIY

v_call: TRBV6-5
j_call: TRBJ1-1
cdr3_aa: ASSYSRRGGTEAF

v_call: TRBV28
j_call: TRBJ2-3
cdr3_aa: ASPAAGGQGPDTQY

v_call: TRBV25-1
j_call: TRBJ1-3
cdr3_aa: ASSEPGGNTIY

v_call: TRBV7-9
j_call: TRBJ1-1
cdr3_aa: ASSPAGQGGTEAF

v_call: TRBV18
j_call: TRBJ1-5
cdr3_aa: ASSPSIGGNQPQH

v_call: TRBV7-9
j_call: TRBJ2-2
cdr3_aa: ASRTTANTGELF

v_call: TRBV20-1
j_call: TRBJ2-5
cdr3_aa: SARGGGLQETQY

v_call: TRBV12-3/TRBV12-4
j_call: TRBJ1-1
cdr3_aa: ASSLNGPHTEAF

v_call: TRBV7-9
j_call: TRBJ1-1
cdr3_aa: ASSLVTGWNTEAF

v_call: TRBV7-9
j_call: TRBJ2-3
cdr3_aa: ASSLELTGTQY

v_call: TRBV15
j_call: TRBJ2-7
cdr3_aa: ATSRAVAGLYEQY

v_call: TRBV7-9
j_call: TRBJ2-7
cdr3_aa: ASSLRAGGYEQY

v_call: TRBV11-2
j_call: TRBJ2-1
cdr3_aa: ASSIQGLAGGYEQF

v_call: TRBV6-1
j_call: TRBJ1-5
cdr3_aa: ASTSDSGWNQPQH

v_call: TRBV27
j_call: TRBJ2-7
cdr3_aa: ASREDRDYEQY

v_call: TRBV12-3/TRBV12-4
j_call: TRBJ1-2
cdr3_aa: ASSFGTLAAFYGYT

v_call: TRBV5-1
j_call: TRBJ1-2
cdr3_aa: ASSLVADRDYT

v_call: TRBV29-1
j_call: TRBJ2-5
cdr3_aa: STSGTGVEETQY

v_call: TRBV3-1
j_call: TRBJ1-5
cdr3_aa: ASSDRVNQPQH

v_call: TRBV15
j_call: TRBJ2-7
cdr3_aa: ATSPRSGGYEQY

v_call: TRBV2
j_call: TRBJ2-1
cdr3_aa: ASNRQGAELSYNEQF

v_call: TRBV2
j_call: TRBJ1-1
cdr3_aa: ASSEALGSKAF

v_call: TRBV29-1
j_call: TRBJ1-2
cdr3_aa: SAWSPTNYGYT

v_call: TRBV5-1
j_call: TRBJ2-5
cdr3_aa: ASRTGQETQY

v_call: TRBV5-1
j_call: TRBJ2-5
cdr3_aa: ASSLVGTLEETQY

v_call: TRBV6-2/TRBV6-3
j_call: TRBJ1-5
cdr3_aa: ASSYPTEDNQPQH

v_call: TRBV20-1
j_call: TRBJ2-1
cdr3_aa: SVRGTSGYNEQF

v_call: TRBV5-4
j_call: TRBJ2-2
cdr3_aa: ASSFGTTISNTGELF

v_call: TRBV7-3
j_call: TRBJ2-7
cdr3_aa: ASSLIDSGEQY

v_call: TRBV11-2
j_call: TRBJ2-1
cdr3_aa: ASSSRGRLAFNEQF

v_call: TRBV20-1
j_call: TRBJ1-4
cdr3_aa: SARDPRTEKLF

v_call: TRBV5-4
j_call: TRBJ1-2
cdr3_aa: ASSLVAGGTYYGYT

v_call: TRBV12-3/TRBV12-4
j_call: TRBJ2-3
cdr3_aa: ASSYIHRQGTQY

v_call: TRBV6-6
j_call: TRBJ2-4
cdr3_aa: ASSYSTGAQGFAKNIQY

v_call: TRBV14
j_call: TRBJ2-7
cdr3_aa: ASSQRGRSYEQY

v_call: TRBV5-1
j_call: TRBJ2-7
cdr3_aa: ASSLISSSYEQY

v_call: TRBV20-1
j_call: TRBJ2-3
cdr3_aa: SARDRVSGGALVADTQY

v_call: TRBV25-1
j_call: TRBJ2-3
cdr3_aa: ASSPSGSRADTQY